This T cell receptor beta chain emerged from a study of control samples from healthy donors and cancer patients. V trimming: 9 bases; J trimming: 2 bases; junction bases outside the gene matches: 4. This CDR3 region has 14 residues. Germline V gene sequence: CDR1 LNHDA, CDR2 SQIVND (reference sequence). The assay was immunoSEQ multiplex PCR, and TCRdb's table has in-frame clones only and misses some. The sample carries roughly 150,000 clones, around 88% recorded once. In this sample, this clone turned up a few times. The V and J genes are TRBV19 and TRBJ1-5; 10 bases match TRBD1. This sequence was found in a man in his late teens or twenties in good health. What was sequenced was blood. CDR3 in amino acids: CASVGQGGNQPQHF. CDR3 nucleotides: TGTGCCAGCGTTGGACAGGGGGGCAATCAGCCCCAGCATTTT.